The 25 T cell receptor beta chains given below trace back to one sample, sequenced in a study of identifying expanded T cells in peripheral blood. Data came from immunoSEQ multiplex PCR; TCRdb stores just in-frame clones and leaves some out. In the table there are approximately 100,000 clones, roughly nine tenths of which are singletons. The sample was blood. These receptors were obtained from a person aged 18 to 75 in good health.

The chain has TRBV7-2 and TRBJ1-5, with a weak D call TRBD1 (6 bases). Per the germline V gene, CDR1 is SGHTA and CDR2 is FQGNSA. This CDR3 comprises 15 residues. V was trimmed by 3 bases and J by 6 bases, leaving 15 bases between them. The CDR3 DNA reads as TGTGCCAGCAGCTTGATGCTAATACAGGGTCAGCCCCAGCATTTT. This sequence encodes CASSLMLIQGQPQHF.

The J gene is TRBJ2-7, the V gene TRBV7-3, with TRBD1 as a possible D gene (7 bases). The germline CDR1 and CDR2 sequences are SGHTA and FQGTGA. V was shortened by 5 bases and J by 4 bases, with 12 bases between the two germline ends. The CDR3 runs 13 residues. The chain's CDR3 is CASSPRGVYEQYF. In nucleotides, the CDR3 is TGTGCCAGCAGCCCCAGGGGGGTGTACGAGCAGTACTTC.

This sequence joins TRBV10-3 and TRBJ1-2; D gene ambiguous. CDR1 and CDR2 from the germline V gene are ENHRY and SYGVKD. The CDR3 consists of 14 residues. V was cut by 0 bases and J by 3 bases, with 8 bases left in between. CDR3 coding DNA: TGTGCCATCAGTGAGTCGCCACAGCACTATGGCTACACCTTC. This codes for CAISESPQHYGYTF.

CDR3 in amino acids: CASSPPGRALYGYTF. The CDR3 bases are TGTGCCAGCTCACCCCCGGGCAGGGCGCTCTATGGCTACACCTTC. The chain combines TRBV18 with TRBJ1-2; TRBD1 might be the D (5 bases). This CDR3 region has 15 residues. V lost 3 bases and J lost 4, with 15 bases in between. Looked up from germline, CDR1 is KGHSH and CDR2 is LQKENI. Full variable domain (rest looked up from reference TRBV18 and TRBJ1-2): NAGVMQNPRHLVRRRGQEARLRCSPMKGHSHVYWYRQLPEEGLKFMVYLQKENIIDESGMPKERFSAEFPKEGPSILRIQQVVRGDSAAYFCASSPPGRALYGYTFGSGTRLTVV.

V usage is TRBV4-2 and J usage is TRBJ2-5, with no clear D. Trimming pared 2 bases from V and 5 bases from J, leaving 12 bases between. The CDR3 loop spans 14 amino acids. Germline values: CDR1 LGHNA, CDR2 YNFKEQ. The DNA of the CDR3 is TGTGCCAGCAGCCAAAATCGGGTCGGGGAGACCCAGTACTTC. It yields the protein CASSQNRVGETQYF.

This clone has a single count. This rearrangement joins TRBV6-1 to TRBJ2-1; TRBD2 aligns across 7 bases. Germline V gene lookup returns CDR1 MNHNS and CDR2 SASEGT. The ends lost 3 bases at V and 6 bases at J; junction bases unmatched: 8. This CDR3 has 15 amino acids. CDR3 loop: CASSEGGSFVNEQFF. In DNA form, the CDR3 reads TGTGCCAGCAGTGAGGGCGGGAGTTTCGTCAATGAGCAGTTCTTC.

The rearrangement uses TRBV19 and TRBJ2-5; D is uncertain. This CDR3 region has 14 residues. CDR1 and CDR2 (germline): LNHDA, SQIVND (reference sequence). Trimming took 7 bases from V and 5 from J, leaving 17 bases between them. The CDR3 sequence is CASNYGRVTETQYF. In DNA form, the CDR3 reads TGTGCCAGTAATTATGGCCGCGTGACGGAGACCCAGTACTTC. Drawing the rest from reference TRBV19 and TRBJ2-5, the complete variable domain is DGGITQSPKYLFRKEGQNVTLSCEQNLNHDAMYWYRQDPGQGLRLIYYSQIVNDFQKGDIAEGYSVSREKKESFPLTVTSAQKNPTAFYLCASNYGRVTETQYFGPGTRLLVL.

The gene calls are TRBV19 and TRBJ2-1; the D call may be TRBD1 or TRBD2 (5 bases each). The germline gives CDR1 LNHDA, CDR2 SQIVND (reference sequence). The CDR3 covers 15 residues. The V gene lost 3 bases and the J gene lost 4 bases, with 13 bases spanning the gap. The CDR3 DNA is TGTGCCAGTAGTATCGTAACGGGGCGGTACAATGAGCAGTTCTTC. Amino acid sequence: CASSIVTGRYNEQFF.

The CDR3 DNA is TGTGCCAGCAGTTATACTAGCGGGGGGGATACGCAGTATTTT. It translates to CASSYTSGGDTQYF. The V call is TRBV6-5, the J call TRBJ2-3; 12 bases are a match to TRBD2. Trimming cost V 3 bases and J 6 bases; bases outside gene matches: 1. Germline CDR1 reads MNHEY; CDR2 reads SVGAGI. CDR3 length equals 14 residues.

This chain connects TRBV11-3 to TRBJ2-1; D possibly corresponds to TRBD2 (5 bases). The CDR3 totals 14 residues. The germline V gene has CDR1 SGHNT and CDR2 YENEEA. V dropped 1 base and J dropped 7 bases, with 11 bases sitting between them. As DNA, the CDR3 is TGTGCCAGCAGCTTAGGCCATAGCGTGAATGAGCAGTTCTTC. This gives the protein CASSLGHSVNEQFF.

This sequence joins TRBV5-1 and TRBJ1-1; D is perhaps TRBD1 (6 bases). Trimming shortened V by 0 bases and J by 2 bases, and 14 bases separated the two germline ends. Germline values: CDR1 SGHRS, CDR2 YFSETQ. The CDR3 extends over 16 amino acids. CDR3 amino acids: CASSLALGQLNTEAFF. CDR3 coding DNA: TGCGCCAGCAGCTTGGCGCTAGGACAGCTCAACACTGAAGCTTTCTTT. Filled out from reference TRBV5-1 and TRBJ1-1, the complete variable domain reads KAGVTQTPRYLIKTRGQQVTLSCSPISGHRSVSWYQQTPGQGLQFLFEYFSETQRNKGNFPGRFSGRQFSNSRSEMNVSTLELGDSALYLCASSLALGQLNTEAFFGQGTRLTVV.

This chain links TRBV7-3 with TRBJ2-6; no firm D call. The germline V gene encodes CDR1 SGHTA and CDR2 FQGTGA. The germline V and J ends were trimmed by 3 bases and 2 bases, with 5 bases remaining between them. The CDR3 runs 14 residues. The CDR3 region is CASSFNTGANVLTF. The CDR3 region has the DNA TGTGCCAGCAGCTTTAATACTGGGGCCAACGTCCTGACTTTC.

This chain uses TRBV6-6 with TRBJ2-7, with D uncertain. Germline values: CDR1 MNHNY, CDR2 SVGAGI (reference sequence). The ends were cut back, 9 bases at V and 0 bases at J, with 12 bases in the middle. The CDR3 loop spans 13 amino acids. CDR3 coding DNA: TGTGCCAGTTCCGGGTCGCCCTCCTACGAGCAGTACTTC. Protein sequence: CASSGSPSYEQYF.

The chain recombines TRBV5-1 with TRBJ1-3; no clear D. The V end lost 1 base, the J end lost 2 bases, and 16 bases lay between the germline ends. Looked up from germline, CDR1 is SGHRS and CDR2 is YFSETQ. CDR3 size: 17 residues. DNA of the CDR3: TGCGCCAGCAGCTTGTTGCTGGGGTCTGGAACTGGAAACACCATATATTTT. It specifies CASSLLLGSGTGNTIYF.

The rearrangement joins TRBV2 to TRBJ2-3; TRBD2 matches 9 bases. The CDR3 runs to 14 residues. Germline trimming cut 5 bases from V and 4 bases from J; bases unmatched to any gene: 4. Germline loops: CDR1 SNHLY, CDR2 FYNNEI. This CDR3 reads CASSKTSGSDTQYF. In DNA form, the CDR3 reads TGTGCCAGCAGTAAGACTAGCGGATCAGATACGCAGTATTTT.

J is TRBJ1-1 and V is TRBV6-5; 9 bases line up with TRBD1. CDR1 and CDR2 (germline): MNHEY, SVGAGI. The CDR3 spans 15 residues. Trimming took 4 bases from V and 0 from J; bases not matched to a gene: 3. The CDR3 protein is CASSSTGGLNTEAFF. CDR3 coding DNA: TGTGCCAGCAGTTCGACAGGGGGATTGAACACTGAAGCTTTCTTT.

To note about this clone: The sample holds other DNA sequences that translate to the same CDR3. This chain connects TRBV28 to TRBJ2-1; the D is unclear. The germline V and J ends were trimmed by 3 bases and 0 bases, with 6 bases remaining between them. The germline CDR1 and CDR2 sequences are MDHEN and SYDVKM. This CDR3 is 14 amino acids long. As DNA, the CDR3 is TGTGCCAGCAGTTTCAGGAACTCCTACAATGAGCAGTTCTTC. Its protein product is CASSFRNSYNEQFF.

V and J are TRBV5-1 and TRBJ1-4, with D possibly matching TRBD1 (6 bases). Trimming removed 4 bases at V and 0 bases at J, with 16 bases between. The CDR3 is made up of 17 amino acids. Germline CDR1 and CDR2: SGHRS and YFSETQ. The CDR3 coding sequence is TGCGCCAGCAGCCGGGGGGACACGACCGCAACTAATGAAAAACTGTTTTTT. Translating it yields CASSRGDTTATNEKLFF.

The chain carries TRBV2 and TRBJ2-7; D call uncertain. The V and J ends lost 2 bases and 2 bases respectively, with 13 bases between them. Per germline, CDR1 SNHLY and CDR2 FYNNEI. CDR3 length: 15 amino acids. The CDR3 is CASSERPGATYEQYF. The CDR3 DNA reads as TGTGCCAGCAGTGAACGGCCGGGCGCTACCTACGAGCAGTACTTC.

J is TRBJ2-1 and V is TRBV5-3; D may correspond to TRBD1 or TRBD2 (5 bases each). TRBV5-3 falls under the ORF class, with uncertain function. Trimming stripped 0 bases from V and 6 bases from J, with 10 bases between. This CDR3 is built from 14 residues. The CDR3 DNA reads TGTGCCAGAAGCTTGGGAGGGACGATCAATGAGCAGTTCTTC. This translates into CARSLGGTINEQFF.

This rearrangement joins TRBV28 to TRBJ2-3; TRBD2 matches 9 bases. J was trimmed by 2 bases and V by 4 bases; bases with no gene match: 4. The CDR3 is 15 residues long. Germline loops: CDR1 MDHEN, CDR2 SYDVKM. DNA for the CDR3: TGTGCCAGCAGTTCCAAGCGGGAGGCCACAGATACGCAGTATTTT. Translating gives CASSSKREATDTQYF.

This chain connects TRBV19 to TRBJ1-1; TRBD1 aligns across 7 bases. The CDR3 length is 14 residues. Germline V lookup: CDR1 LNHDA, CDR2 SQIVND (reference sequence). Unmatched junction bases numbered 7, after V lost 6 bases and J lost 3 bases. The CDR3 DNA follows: TGTGCCAGTAGCCAGACAGGGACCTACACTGAAGCTTTCTTT. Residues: CASSQTGTYTEAFF.

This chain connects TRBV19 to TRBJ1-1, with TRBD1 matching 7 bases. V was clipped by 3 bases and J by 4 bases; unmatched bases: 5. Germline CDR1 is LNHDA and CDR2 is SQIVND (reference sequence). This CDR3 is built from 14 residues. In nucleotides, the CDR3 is TGTGCCAGTAGTATGCAGGGGGTCAGCACTGAAGCTTTCTTT. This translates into CASSMQGVSTEAFF.

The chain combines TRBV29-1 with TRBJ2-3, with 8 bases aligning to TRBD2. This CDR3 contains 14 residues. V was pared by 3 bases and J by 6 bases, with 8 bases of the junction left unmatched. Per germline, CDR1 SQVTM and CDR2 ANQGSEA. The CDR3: CSVDRGGAKDTQYF. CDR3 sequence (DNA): TGCAGCGTTGATCGGGGGGGGGCAAAGGATACGCAGTATTTT.

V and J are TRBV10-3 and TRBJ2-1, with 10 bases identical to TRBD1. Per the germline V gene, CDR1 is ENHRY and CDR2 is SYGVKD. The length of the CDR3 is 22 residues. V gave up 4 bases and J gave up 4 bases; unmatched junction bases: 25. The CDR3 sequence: CAISGTGQGTKVAGRGYNEQFF. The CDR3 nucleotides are TGTGCCATCAGTGGAACGGGACAGGGGACCAAGGTGGCCGGGAGGGGGTACAATGAGCAGTTCTTC.